The clone carrying this T cell receptor (beta chain) showed up just a few times. Its antigen is still unknown. This record belongs to a study of T-cell reconstitution after alpha-beta-depleted transplantation in children. The study's findings and limits: For some patients, TCRbeta diversity was high at day 60 because of recipient T cells and thymic progenitors that survived. A year post-transplant, T-cell counts and diversity derived mostly from newly produced T cells. It was reported that alpha-beta T cells came from several hundred expanded graft clones (about two months after transplant).

For TCRbeta, the library was prepared with unique molecular identifiers. Each CDR3 protein gets one entry after TCRdb re-called the PCR reads with MiXCR. The sample has just under 250,000 distinct CDR3 sequences; around 25% are singletons. The CDR3 loop spans 11 amino acids. Looked up from germline, CDR1 is DFQATT and CDR2 is SNEGSKA (reference sequence). V lost 5 bases and J 10 bases, leaving 12 bases between the germline ends. This material consisted of PBMCs, taken before TCRalphabeta/CD19-depleted stem cell transplant. The J gene is TRBJ2-1, the V gene TRBV20-1; D perhaps matches TRBD1 (5 bases). This receptor was obtained from a girl aged 2 to 10 with Fanconi anemia, due to receive a stem cell transplant. The CDR3 sequence: CSAPQGWEQFF. As DNA, the CDR3 is TGCAGTGCTCCCCAGGGATGGGAGCAGTTCTTC.